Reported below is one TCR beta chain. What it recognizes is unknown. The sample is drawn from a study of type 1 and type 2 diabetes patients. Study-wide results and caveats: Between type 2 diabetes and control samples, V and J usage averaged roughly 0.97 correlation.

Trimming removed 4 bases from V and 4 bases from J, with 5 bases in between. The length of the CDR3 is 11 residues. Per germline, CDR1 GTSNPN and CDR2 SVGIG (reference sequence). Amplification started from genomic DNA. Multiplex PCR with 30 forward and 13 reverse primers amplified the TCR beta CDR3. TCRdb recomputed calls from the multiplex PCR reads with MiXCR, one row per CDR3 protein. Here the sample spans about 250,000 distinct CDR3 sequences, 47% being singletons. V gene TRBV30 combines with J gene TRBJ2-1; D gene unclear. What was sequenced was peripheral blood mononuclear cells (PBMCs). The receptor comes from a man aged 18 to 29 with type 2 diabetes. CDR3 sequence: CAWTDYNEQFF. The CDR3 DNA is TGTGCCTGGACAGATTACAATGAGCAGTTCTTC. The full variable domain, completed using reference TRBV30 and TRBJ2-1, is SQTIHQWPATLVQPVGSPLSLECTVEGTSNPNLYWYRQAAGRGLQLLFYSVGIGQISSEVPQNLSASRPQDRQFILSSKKLLLSDSGFYLCAWTDYNEQFFGPGTRLTVL.